These 15 T cell receptor beta chains were all obtained from the same sample, sequenced in a study of control samples from healthy donors and cancer patients. Assay: immunoSEQ multiplex PCR; the TCRdb copy retains only in-frame clones and omits some. The top ten hold around 10% of the sample, which has about 120,000 clones, about 87% seen once. The source material was blood. The receptors derive from a man aged 25 to 40 in good health.

This chain uses TRBV18 with TRBJ1-4; 8 positions agree with TRBD1. This CDR3 comprises 16 residues. Germline trimming cut 2 bases from V and 8 bases from J; bases unmatched to any gene: 10. Germline V gene data show CDR1 as KGHSH and CDR2 as LQKENI. The CDR3 region has the DNA TGTGCCAGCTCACCAGCGCAGGGGGCGACTCGAGAAAAACTGTTTTTT. Its translation is CASSPAQGATREKLFF.

The J gene is TRBJ1-1, the V gene TRBV6-5; 8 nucleotides align to TRBD1. CDR1 is MNHEY and CDR2 is SVGAGI in the germline V gene. The CDR3 has 15 amino acids. The junction had 8 bases not matched to a gene; V was cut back by 0 bases and J by 8 bases. The CDR3 nucleotides read TGTGCCAGCAGTTACTCGGGGCAGGGGGCGTGGGAAGCTTTCTTT. This encodes CASSYSGQGAWEAFF.

The chain uses TRBV25-1 and TRBJ1-1; no reliable D call. The CDR3 runs 11 residues. V was pared by 1 base and J by 4 bases, with 1 base between. Per germline, CDR1 MGHDK and CDR2 SYGVNS. The CDR3 spells CASSEFTEAFF. The CDR3 coding sequence is TGTGCCAGCAGTGAATTCACTGAAGCTTTCTTT.

The rearrangement links TRBV30 to TRBJ1-2, with D unresolved. CDR3 size: 13 residues. V lost 0 bases and J 4 bases, leaving 9 bases between the germline ends. Germline lookup yields CDR1 GTSNPN and CDR2 SVGIG (reference sequence). The CDR3 region is CAWSVEPLYGYTF. CDR3 coding DNA: TGTGCCTGGAGTGTGGAACCTCTCTATGGCTACACCTTC.

V is TRBV27 and J is TRBJ1-6, with 7 bases fitting TRBD1. V shed 5 bases, J shed 5 bases, and the junction held 6 bases outside the gene matches. The germline V gene encodes CDR1 MNHEY and CDR2 SMNVEV (reference sequence). This CDR3 is built from 15 residues. The CDR3, as DNA: TGTGCCAGCAGTCTAGGGACAGTTAATAATTCACCCCTCCACTTT. Translation gives CASSLGTVNNSPLHF.

This clone was detected ten times or more. The junction shows a germline mismatch at one end, possibly a read error. V is TRBV6-1 and J is TRBJ1-5; D may be TRBD1 (5 bases). The CDR3 spans 15 residues. Germline assignment: CDR1 MNHNS and CDR2 SASEGT. The CDR3 coding sequence is TGTGCCAGCAGGGAAGGGTCAGGGCCCAATCAGCCCCAGCATTTT. Residues: CASREGSGPNQPQHF.

The V and J genes are TRBV5-1 and TRBJ2-7; 11 nucleotides align to TRBD2. V shed 0 bases and J 3 bases; nucleotides not matched to a gene: 2. Germline CDR1 and CDR2: SGHRS and YFSETQ. There are 15 residues in the CDR3. CDR3 sequence: CASSLEGTSGYEQYF. CDR3 nucleotides: TGCGCCAGCAGCTTGGAAGGGACTAGCGGCTACGAGCAGTACTTC. The full variable domain, with the rest looked up from reference TRBV5-1 and TRBJ2-7, is KAGVTQTPRYLIKTRGQQVTLSCSPISGHRSVSWYQQTPGQGLQFLFEYFSETQRNKGNFPGRFSGRQFSNSRSEMNVSTLELGDSALYLCASSLEGTSGYEQYFGPGTRLTVT.

A single count supports this clone. In DNA form, the CDR3 reads TGTGCCAGTAGTGCCTCGACGGATTCCTATAATTCACCCCTCCACTTT. Protein sequence: CASSASTDSYNSPLHF. This chain uses TRBV19 with TRBJ1-6; D gene unclear. Germline-derived CDR1 and CDR2 are LNHDA and SQIVND (reference sequence). The CDR3 is 16 amino acids. Trimming took 5 bases from V and 1 from J, leaving 12 bases between them. The whole variable domain, remainder taken from reference TRBV19 and TRBJ1-6, is DGGITQSPKYLFRKEGQNVTLSCEQNLNHDAMYWYRQDPGQGLRLIYYSQIVNDFQKGDIAEGYSVSREKKESFPLTVTSAQKNPTAFYLCASSASTDSYNSPLHFGNGTRLTVT.

Concerning this clone: This CDR3 is also generated by other DNA sequences in the sample. The chain carries TRBV12-3 or TRBV12-4 and TRBJ2-2; D is ambiguous. Trimming cost V 6 bases and J 4 bases, with 6 bases left between them. This CDR3 is 12 amino acids long. CDR3 region: CASSQGTGELFF. The CDR3 nucleotides read TGTGCCAGCAGCCAAGGCACCGGGGAGCTGTTTTTT.

The CDR3 DNA sequence: TGTGCCAGCAGTTCGACTAGCGGGGGTTACGAGCAGTACTTC. Protein sequence: CASSSTSGGYEQYF. The chain uses TRBV6-6 and TRBJ2-7, with 12 positions matching TRBD2. CDR3 length: 14 amino acids. Losses at the gene ends were 4 bases for V and 4 bases for J; bases not matched to a gene: 2. The germline V gene has CDR1 MNHNY and CDR2 SVGAGI (reference sequence).

The chain joins TRBV5-5 to TRBJ2-1; D perhaps matches TRBD1 (5 bases). Germline loops: CDR1 SGHKS, CDR2 YYEKEE (reference sequence). This CDR3 region has 16 residues. V gave up 8 bases and J gave up 5 bases, with 23 bases separating them. The CDR3 is CARESRRAQVNNEQFF. CDR3 DNA sequence: TGTGCCAGAGAATCTCGCCGGGCACAGGTTAACAATGAGCAGTTCTTC.

V usage is TRBV10-3 and J usage is TRBJ2-3, with a tentative D call TRBD2 (6 bases). V was trimmed by 2 bases and J by 2 bases, leaving 11 bases between them. The CDR3 sequence is 15 residues long. CDR1 and CDR2 from the germline V gene are ENHRY and SYGVKD. The CDR3 nucleotides read TGTGCCATCAGTGAGAAGGGACTTTCCACAGATACGCAGTATTTT. Protein product: CAISEKGLSTDTQYF.

This sequence joins TRBV2 and TRBJ2-6; the D is unclear. The V and J ends lost 7 bases and 4 bases respectively, with 8 bases between them. CDR1 is SNHLY, CDR2 FYNNEI, per germline. The CDR3 is 13 amino acids. The CDR3 here is CASTASGANVLTF. The CDR3 nucleotides read TGTGCCAGCACCGCCTCGGGGGCCAACGTCCTGACTTTC.

The J gene is TRBJ1-5, the V gene TRBV19; no reliable D call. Germline assignment: CDR1 LNHDA and CDR2 SQIVND (reference sequence). V lost 3 bases, J lost 1 base, and 10 bases lay in between. This CDR3 region has 15 residues. CDR3 nucleotides: TGTGCCAGTAGTATTGGGGTTGGGAGCAATCAGCCCCAGCATTTT. Protein sequence: CASSIGVGSNQPQHF.

The chain has TRBV4-1 and TRBJ2-5, with D possibly matching TRBD2 (7 bases). Germline V CDR1 and CDR2: MGHRA, YSYEKL. The CDR3 has 17 amino acids. Between the trimmed V and J ends, which lost 4 bases and 1 base, there was a span of 19 bases. CDR3: CASSPLRGGTSQETQYF. In nucleotides, the CDR3 is TGCGCCAGCAGCCCCCTGAGGGGGGGGACCTCCCAAGAGACCCAGTACTTC.